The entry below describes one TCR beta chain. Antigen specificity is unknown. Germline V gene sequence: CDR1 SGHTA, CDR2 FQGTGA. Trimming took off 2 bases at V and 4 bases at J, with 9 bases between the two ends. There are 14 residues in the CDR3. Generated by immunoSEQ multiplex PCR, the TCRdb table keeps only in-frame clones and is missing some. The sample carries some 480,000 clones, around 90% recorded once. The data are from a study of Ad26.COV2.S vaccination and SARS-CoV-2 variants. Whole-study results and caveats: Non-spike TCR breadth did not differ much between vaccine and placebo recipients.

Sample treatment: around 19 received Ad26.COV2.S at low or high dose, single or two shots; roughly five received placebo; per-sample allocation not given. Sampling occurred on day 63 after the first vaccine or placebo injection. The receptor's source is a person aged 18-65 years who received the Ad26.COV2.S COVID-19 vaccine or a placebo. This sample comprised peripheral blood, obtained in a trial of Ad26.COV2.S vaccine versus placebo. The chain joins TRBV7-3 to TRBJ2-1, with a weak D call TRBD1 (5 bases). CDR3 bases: TGTGCCAGCAGCTTAGAACAGGCTTACAATGAGCAGTTCTTC. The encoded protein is CASSLEQAYNEQFF.